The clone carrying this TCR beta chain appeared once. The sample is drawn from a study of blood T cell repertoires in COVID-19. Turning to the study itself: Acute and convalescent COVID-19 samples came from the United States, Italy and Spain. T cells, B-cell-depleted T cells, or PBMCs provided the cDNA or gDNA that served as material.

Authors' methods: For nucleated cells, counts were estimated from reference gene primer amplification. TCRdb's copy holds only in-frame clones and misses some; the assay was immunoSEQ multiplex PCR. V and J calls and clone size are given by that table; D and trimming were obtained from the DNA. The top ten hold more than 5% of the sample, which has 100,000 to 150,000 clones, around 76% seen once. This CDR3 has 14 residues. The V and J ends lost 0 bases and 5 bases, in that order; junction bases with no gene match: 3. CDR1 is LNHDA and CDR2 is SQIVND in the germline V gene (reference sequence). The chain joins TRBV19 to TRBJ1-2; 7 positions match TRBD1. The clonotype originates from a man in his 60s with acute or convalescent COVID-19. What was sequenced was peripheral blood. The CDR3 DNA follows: TGTGCCAGTAGTATAGAGAGGGGGCATTATGGCTACACCTTC. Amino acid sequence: CASSIERGHYGYTF. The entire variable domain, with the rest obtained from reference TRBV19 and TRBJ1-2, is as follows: DGGITQSPKYLFRKEGQNVTLSCEQNLNHDAMYWYRQDPGQGLRLIYYSQIVNDFQKGDIAEGYSVSREKKESFPLTVTSAQKNPTAFYLCASSIERGHYGYTFGSGTRLTVV.